The rows below give T cell receptor beta chains drawn from one sample of a study of breast tumors, draining lymph nodes, adjacent tissues. TCRdb itself ran the multiplex PCR reads through MiXCR, one entry per CDR3 protein. The sample gives around 300,000 distinct CDR3 sequences, around 30% of which show up once; 0.85% to 1.2% is in the top ten. Source material: axillary lymph node tissue. The source is a female donor with breast cancer. Some clones in this sample may be carry-over from other donors' samples. CDR3s include the opening cysteine and the closing phenylalanine or tryptophan. Fields, in order: clone size, V gene, D gene, J gene, CDR3 DNA, CDR3 protein. The D gene is left open where the match is weak. The size entry is marked missing in some rows and otherwise reads once, few, many or a size class.

clone_size: many; v_call: TRBV10-3; d_call: TRBD1; j_call: TRBJ1-6; cdr3_nt: TGTGCCATCAGTGCAGGGACAGCTTATAATTCACCCCTCCACTTT; cdr3_aa: CAISAGTAYNSPLHF
clone_size: many; v_call: TRBV4-3; d_call: NA; j_call: TRBJ2-5; cdr3_nt: TGCGCCAGCAGCCAAGGCGGACTCCAAGAGACCCAGTACTTC; cdr3_aa: CASSQGGLQETQYF
clone_size: NA; v_call: TRBV3-1; d_call: TRBD1; j_call: TRBJ1-4; cdr3_nt: TGTGCCAGCAGCCAAGTTACCAGGGGGGGAAGAGAAAAACTGTTTTTT; cdr3_aa: CASSQVTRGGREKLFF
clone_size: NA; v_call: TRBV3-1; d_call: NA; j_call: TRBJ2-7; cdr3_nt: TGTGCCAGCAGCCAAGCCTCGGGGACGCCGGCCTACGAGCAGTACTTC; cdr3_aa: CASSQASGTPAYEQYF
clone_size: NA; v_call: TRBV12-3/TRBV12-4; d_call: TRBD1; j_call: TRBJ2-5; cdr3_nt: TGTGCCAGCAGTTTGAGGACAGGGGGCGAGGAGACCCAGTACTTC; cdr3_aa: CASSLRTGGEETQYF
clone_size: NA; v_call: TRBV29-1; d_call: NA; j_call: TRBJ2-7; cdr3_nt: TGCAGCGGGGGATCCGGGGCCTACGAGCAGTACTTC; cdr3_aa: CSGGSGAYEQYF
clone_size: many; v_call: TRBV7-2; d_call: NA; j_call: TRBJ1-3; cdr3_nt: TGTGCCAGCAGCTTATACGGACTGTCCTCTGGAAACACCATATATTTT; cdr3_aa: CASSLYGLSSGNTIYF
clone_size: many; v_call: TRBV5-8; d_call: TRBD2; j_call: TRBJ2-3; cdr3_nt: TGTGCCAGCAGCTTGCGGACTAGCGGCACAGATACGCAGTATTTT; cdr3_aa: CASSLRTSGTDTQYF
clone_size: many; v_call: TRBV15; d_call: TRBD2; j_call: TRBJ2-3; cdr3_nt: TGTGCCACCAGCGGCCGCCGTACTAGCGGGAGGGCGGGAGATACGCAGTATTTT; cdr3_aa: CATSGRRTSGRAGDTQYF
clone_size: NA; v_call: TRBV6-5; d_call: TRBD1; j_call: TRBJ2-1; cdr3_nt: TGTGCCAGCAGACGTCCGGGACAGGGGTTTATCAATGAGCAGTTCTTC; cdr3_aa: CASRRPGQGFINEQFF
clone_size: many; v_call: TRBV7-8; d_call: NA; j_call: TRBJ2-2; cdr3_nt: TGTGCCAGCAGCTTAATTGTGTTAAACACCGGGGAGCTGTTTTTT; cdr3_aa: CASSLIVLNTGELFF
clone_size: NA; v_call: TRBV12-3/TRBV12-4; d_call: NA; j_call: TRBJ1-1; cdr3_nt: TGTGCCAGCAGCCCCGGGGCTTTCTTT; cdr3_aa: CASSPGAFF
clone_size: many; v_call: TRBV4-1; d_call: NA; j_call: TRBJ2-3; cdr3_nt: TGCGCCAGCAGCCTCCCTGGGGGGGGCCGGGGAGATACGCAGTATTTT; cdr3_aa: CASSLPGGGRGDTQYF
clone_size: many; v_call: TRBV19; d_call: NA; j_call: TRBJ2-7; cdr3_nt: TGTGCCAGTAGTCCCCAAAAGCGGTCGGGGCTCTCCTACGAGCAGTACTTC; cdr3_aa: CASSPQKRSGLSYEQYF
clone_size: many; v_call: TRBV9; d_call: TRBD1; j_call: TRBJ2-7; cdr3_nt: TGTGCCAGCAGCGTGAGTCCGGGACAGGGATTAAACTACGAGCAGTACTTC; cdr3_aa: CASSVSPGQGLNYEQYF
clone_size: many; v_call: TRBV24-1; d_call: NA; j_call: TRBJ2-1; cdr3_nt: TGTGCCACCAGTGATTTCGCCAGACCCAATGAGCAGTTCTTC; cdr3_aa: CATSDFARPNEQFF
clone_size: many; v_call: TRBV4-1; d_call: TRBD1; j_call: TRBJ2-7; cdr3_nt: TGCGCCAGCAGCCTGGGACAGGGGGCCTTCTCCTACGAGCAGTACTTC; cdr3_aa: CASSLGQGAFSYEQYF
clone_size: many; v_call: TRBV20-1; d_call: NA; j_call: TRBJ2-2; cdr3_nt: TGCAGTGCGAGACAGTACACCGGGGAGCTGTTTTTT; cdr3_aa: CSARQYTGELFF
clone_size: few; v_call: TRBV2; d_call: NA; j_call: TRBJ2-3; cdr3_nt: TGTGCCAGCAGTGTGGTGGGAGCTTCTTACAATGAGCAGTATTTT; cdr3_aa: CASSVVGASYNEQYF
clone_size: many; v_call: TRBV28; d_call: NA; j_call: TRBJ2-6; cdr3_nt: TGTGCCAGCACCCTCGCTGGGGCCAACGTCCTGACTTTC; cdr3_aa: CASTLAGANVLTF
clone_size: NA; v_call: TRBV29-1; d_call: TRBD1; j_call: TRBJ1-2; cdr3_nt: TGCAGCGCTTTACGAGGGGGCGGCATGGGCTACACCTTC; cdr3_aa: CSALRGGGMGYTF
clone_size: many; v_call: TRBV12-3/TRBV12-4; d_call: TRBD2; j_call: TRBJ2-3; cdr3_nt: TGTGCCAGCAGTTTACCCCACGGGAGGGCCGGTGATACGCAGTATTTT; cdr3_aa: CASSLPHGRAGDTQYF
clone_size: many; v_call: TRBV2; d_call: NA; j_call: TRBJ1-2; cdr3_nt: TGTGCCAGCAGCGAGTCGCTCTATGGCTACACCTTC; cdr3_aa: CASSESLYGYTF